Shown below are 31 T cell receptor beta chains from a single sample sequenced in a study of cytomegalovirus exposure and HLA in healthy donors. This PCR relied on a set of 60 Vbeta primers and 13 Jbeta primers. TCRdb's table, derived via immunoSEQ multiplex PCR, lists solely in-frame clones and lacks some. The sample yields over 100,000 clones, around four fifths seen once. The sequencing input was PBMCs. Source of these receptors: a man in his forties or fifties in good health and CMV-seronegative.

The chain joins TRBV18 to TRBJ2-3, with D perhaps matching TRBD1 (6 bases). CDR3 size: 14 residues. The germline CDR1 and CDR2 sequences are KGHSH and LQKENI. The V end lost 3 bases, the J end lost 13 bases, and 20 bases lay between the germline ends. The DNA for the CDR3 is TGTGCCAGCTCACCCCCCGCGGGCCCAGGGGTTGAGTATTTT. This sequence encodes CASSPPAGPGVEYF.

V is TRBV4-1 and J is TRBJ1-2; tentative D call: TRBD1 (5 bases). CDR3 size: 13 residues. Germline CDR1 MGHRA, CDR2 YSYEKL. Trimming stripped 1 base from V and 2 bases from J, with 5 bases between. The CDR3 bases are TGCGCCAGCAGCCAAGCAGGGAACTATGGCTACACCTTC. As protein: CASSQAGNYGYTF.

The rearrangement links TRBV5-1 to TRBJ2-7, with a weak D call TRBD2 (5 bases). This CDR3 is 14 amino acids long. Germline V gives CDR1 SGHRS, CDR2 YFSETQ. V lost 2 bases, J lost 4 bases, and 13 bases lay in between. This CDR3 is CASSLEGSGYEQYF. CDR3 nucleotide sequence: TGCGCCAGCAGCTTAGAGGGATCAGGTTACGAGCAGTACTTC.

CDR3 sequence: CAISESREEAIQYF. In nucleotides, the CDR3 is TGTGCCATCAGTGAGTCGCGAGAGGAGGCCATTCAGTACTTC. The rearrangement uses TRBV10-3 and TRBJ2-4, with TRBD2 as a possible D gene (5 bases). Per the germline V gene, CDR1 is ENHRY and CDR2 is SYGVKD. V was trimmed by 0 bases and J by 9 bases, leaving 12 bases between them. The CDR3 runs 14 residues.

The CDR3 here is CASSALEEGDTQYF. CDR3 in DNA: TGTGCCAGCAGCGCGTTGGAGGAGGGAGATACGCAGTATTTT. The chain employs TRBV9 and TRBJ2-3; TRBD2 is a possible D gene (6 bases). Germline assignment: CDR1 SGDLS and CDR2 YYNGEE. Trimming pared 3 bases from V and 5 bases from J, leaving 13 bases between. The CDR3 runs to 14 residues.

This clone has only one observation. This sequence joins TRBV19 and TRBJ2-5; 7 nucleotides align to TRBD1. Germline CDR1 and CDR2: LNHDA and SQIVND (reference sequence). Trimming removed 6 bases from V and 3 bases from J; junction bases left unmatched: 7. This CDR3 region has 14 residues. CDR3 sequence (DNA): TGTGCCAGTAGCCGGGACAGTGGGGAAGAGACCCAGTACTTC. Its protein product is CASSRDSGEETQYF.

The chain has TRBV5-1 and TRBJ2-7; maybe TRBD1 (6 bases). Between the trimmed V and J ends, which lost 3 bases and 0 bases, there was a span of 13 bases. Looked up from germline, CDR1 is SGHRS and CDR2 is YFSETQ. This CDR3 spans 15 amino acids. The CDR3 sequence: CASSSQGGNSYEQYF. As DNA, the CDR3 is TGCGCCAGCAGCTCACAGGGCGGAAACTCCTACGAGCAGTACTTC. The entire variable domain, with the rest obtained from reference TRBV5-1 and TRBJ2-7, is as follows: KAGVTQTPRYLIKTRGQQVTLSCSPISGHRSVSWYQQTPGQGLQFLFEYFSETQRNKGNFPGRFSGRQFSNSRSEMNVSTLELGDSALYLCASSSQGGNSYEQYFGPGTRLTVT.

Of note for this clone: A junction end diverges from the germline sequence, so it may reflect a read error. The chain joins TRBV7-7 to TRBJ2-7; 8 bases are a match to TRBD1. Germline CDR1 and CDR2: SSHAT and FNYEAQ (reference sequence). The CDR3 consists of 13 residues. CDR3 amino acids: CASSSDRVSEQYF. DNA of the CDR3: TGTGCTAGCAGTTCGGACAGGGTGAGCGAGCAGTACTTC.

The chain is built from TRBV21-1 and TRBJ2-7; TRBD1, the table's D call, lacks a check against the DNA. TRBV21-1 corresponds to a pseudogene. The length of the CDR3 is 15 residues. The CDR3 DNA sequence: TGTGCCAGCAGTAGGGTAGGGGACATCGGAGACGAGCAGTACTTC. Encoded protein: CASSRVGDIGDEQYF.

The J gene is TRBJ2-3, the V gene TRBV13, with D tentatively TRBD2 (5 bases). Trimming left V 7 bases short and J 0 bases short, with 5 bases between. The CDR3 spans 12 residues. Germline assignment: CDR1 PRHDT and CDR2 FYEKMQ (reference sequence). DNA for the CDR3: TGTGCCAGCACGGGGAGCACAGATACGCAGTATTTT. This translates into CASTGSTDTQYF.

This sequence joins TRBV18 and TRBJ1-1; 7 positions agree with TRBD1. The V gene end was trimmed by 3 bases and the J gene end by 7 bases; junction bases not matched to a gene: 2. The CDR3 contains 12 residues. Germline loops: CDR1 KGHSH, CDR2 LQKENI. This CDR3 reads CASSPGQVEAFF. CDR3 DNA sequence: TGTGCCAGCTCACCCGGACAGGTTGAAGCTTTCTTT.

Written as DNA, the CDR3 is TGTGCCAGCAGTTACTCAGGGGGTTGGCAGCCCCAGCATTTT. Translating it yields CASSYSGGWQPQHF. The gene calls are TRBV7-2 and TRBJ1-5, with 7 bases identical to TRBD1. Trimming removed 6 bases from V and 7 bases from J; junction bases left unmatched: 9. The CDR3 has 14 residues. Germline values: CDR1 SGHTA, CDR2 FQGNSA.

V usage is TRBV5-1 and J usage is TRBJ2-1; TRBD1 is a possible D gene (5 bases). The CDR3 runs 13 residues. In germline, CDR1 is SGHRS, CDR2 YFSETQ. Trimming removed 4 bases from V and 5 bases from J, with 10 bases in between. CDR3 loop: CASSNLQDNEQFF. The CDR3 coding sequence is TGCGCCAGCAGCAACCTACAGGACAATGAGCAGTTCTTC.

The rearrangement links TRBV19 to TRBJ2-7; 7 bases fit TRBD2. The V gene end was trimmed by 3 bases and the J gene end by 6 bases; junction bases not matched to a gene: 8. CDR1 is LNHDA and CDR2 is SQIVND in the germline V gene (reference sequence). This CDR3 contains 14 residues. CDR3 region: CASSMGTASGEQYF. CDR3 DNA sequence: TGTGCCAGTAGTATGGGGACGGCTAGCGGCGAGCAGTACTTC.

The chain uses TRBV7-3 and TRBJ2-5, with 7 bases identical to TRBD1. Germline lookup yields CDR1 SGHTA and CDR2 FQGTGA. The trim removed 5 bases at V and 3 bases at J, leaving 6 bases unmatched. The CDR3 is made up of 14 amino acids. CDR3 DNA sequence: TGTGCCAGCAGCCCGCAGACAGGGAAAGAGACCCAGTACTTC. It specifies CASSPQTGKETQYF.

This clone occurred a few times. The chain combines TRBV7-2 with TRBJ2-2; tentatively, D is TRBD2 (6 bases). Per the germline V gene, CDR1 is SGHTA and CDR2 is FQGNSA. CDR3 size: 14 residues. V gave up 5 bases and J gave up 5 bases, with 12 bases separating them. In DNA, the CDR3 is TGTGCCAGCAGCGGTCTCCTAGCGACCGGGGAGCTGTTTTTT. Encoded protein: CASSGLLATGELFF.

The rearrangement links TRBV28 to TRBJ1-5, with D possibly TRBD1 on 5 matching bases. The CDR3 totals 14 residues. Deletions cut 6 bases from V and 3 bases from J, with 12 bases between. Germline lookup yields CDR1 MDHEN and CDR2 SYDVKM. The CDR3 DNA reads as TGTGCCAGCAGCCTGGACGGACACAATCAGCCCCAGCATTTT. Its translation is CASSLDGHNQPQHF.

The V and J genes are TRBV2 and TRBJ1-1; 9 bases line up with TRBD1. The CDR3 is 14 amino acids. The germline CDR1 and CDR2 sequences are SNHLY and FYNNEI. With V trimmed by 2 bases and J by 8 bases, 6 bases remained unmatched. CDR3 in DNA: TGTGCCAGCAGTGAACCGACAGGGGGGAGCGAAGCTTTCTTT. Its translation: CASSEPTGGSEAFF.

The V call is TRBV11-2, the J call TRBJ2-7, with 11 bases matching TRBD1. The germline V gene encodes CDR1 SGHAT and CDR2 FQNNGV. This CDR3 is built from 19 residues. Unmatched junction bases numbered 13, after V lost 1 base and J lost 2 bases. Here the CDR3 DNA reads TGTGCCAGCAGCTTAGCCCTATTAGGGGGGACAGGGGGTCCCTACGAGCAGTACTTC. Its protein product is CASSLALLGGTGGPYEQYF.

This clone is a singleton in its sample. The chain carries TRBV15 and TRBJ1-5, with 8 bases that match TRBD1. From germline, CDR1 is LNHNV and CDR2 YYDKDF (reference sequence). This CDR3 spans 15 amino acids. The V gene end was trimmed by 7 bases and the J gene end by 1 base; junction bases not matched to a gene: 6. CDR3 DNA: TGTGCCACCAACCTGGACAGGGCAAGCAATCAGCCCCAGCATTTT. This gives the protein CATNLDRASNQPQHF.

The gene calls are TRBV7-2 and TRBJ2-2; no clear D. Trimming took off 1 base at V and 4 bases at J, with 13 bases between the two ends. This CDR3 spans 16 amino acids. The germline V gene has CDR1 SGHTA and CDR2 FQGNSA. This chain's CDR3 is CASSLERPSVTGELFF. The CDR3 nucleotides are TGTGCCAGCAGCTTAGAGCGCCCTTCGGTCACCGGGGAGCTGTTTTTT.

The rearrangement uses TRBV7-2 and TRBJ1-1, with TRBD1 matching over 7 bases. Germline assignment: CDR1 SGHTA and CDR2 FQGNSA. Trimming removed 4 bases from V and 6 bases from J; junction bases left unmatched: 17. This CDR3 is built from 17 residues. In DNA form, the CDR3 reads TGTGCCAGCAGCTGGATAGGGGCGGGACAGTCCTATCCTGAAGCTTTCTTT. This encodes CASSWIGAGQSYPEAFF.

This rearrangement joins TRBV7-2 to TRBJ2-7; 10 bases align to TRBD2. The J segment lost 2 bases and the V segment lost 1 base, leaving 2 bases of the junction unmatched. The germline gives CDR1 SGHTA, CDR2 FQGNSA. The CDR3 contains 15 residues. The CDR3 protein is CASSLGLAGAYEQYF. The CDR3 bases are TGTGCCAGCAGCTTAGGGCTAGCGGGGGCCTACGAGCAGTACTTC.

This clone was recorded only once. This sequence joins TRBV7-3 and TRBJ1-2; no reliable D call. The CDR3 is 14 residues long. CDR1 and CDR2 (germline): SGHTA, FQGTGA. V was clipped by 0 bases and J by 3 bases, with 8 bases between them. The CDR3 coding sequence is TGTGCCAGCAGCTTAACTAGGACTGACTATGGCTACACCTTC. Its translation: CASSLTRTDYGYTF.

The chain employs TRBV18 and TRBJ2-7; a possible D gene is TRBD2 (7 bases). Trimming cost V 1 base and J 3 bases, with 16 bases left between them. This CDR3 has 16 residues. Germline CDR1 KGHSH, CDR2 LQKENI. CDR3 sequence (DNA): TGTGCCAGCTCACCACGAAGCGGGGACACAAACTACGAGCAGTACTTC. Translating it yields CASSPRSGDTNYEQYF.

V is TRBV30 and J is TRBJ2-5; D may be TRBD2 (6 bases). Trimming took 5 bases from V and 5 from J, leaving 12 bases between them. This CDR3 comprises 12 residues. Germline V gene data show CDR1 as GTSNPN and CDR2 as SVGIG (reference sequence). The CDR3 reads CAWGTVGETQYF. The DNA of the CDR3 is TGTGCCTGGGGGACTGTGGGCGAGACCCAGTACTTC.

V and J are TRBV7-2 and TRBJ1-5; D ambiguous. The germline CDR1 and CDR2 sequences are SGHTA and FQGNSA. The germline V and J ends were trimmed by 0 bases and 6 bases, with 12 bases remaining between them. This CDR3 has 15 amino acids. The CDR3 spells CASSLALERSQPQHF. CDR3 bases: TGTGCCAGCAGCTTAGCTTTAGAGAGGAGTCAGCCCCAGCATTTT.

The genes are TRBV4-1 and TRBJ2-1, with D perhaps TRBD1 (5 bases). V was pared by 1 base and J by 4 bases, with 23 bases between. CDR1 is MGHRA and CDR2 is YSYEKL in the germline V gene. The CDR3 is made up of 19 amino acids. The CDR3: CASSQGTGQTGINYNEQFF. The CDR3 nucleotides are TGCGCCAGCAGCCAAGGAACCGGACAAACGGGTATCAATTACAATGAGCAGTTCTTC.

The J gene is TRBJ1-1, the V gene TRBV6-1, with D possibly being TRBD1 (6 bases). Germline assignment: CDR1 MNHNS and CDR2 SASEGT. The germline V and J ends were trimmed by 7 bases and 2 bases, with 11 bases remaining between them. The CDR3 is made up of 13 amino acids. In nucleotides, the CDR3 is TGTGCCAGCATGGCGGGGGCCAACACTGAAGCTTTCTTT. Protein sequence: CASMAGANTEAFF.

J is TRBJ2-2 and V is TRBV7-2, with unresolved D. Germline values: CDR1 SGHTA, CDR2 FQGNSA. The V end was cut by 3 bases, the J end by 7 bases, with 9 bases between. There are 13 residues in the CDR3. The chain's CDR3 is CASSFLEDGELFF. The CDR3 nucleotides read TGTGCCAGCAGCTTTCTAGAGGACGGGGAGCTGTTTTTT.

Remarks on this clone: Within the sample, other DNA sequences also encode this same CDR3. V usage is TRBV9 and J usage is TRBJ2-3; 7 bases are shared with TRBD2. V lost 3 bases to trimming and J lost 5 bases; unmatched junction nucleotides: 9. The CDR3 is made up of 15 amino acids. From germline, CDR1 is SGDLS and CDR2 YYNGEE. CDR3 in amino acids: CASSASSGGLDTQYF. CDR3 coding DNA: TGTGCCAGCAGCGCTTCCTCGGGAGGTTTAGATACGCAGTATTTT. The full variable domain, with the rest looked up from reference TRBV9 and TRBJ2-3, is DSGVTQTPKHLITATGQRVTLRCSPRSGDLSVYWYQQSLDQGLQFLIQYYNGEERAKGNILERFSAQQFPDLHSELNLSSLELGDSALYFCASSASSGGLDTQYFGPGTRLTVL.